What follows is one T cell receptor beta chain and its context. This receptor's antigen is unknown. The sample holds no much larger clone one base away, and base qualities are not on file. Libraries were constructed by the immunoSEQ multiplex PCR assay. TCRdb re-hosts the immuneACCESS table, in-frame sequences only. Its copies lack some clones; in the studies checked, an unresolved V gene accounts for under half of them, and the cause for the rest is not known. The sample has around 67,000 clones on record, around 92% of them singletons. The ten biggest clones cover around 2.5% of the sample. Reading the germline V gene gives CDR1 MGHDK and CDR2 SYGVNS. Relative to germline, V is missing 6 bases and J is missing 3 bases, with 14 bases of the junction outside any gene match. From cysteine to phenylalanine, the CDR3 is 18 amino acids long. CDR3 DNA is the only sequence kept; it has 54 bases, read in frame from the first base.

This sample is drawn from a study of T cell changes during pregnancy in multiple sclerosis (dated by TCRdb to between 2018 and 2021). Some background on the complete study: In women with multiple sclerosis, the researchers looked at how the T cell repertoire shifted as pregnancy progressed.

The sequence came from a female donor with multiple sclerosis, enrolled in a pregnancy study. The V gene is TRBV25-1 and the J gene is TRBJ2-3; a stretch of 11 junction bases matches TRBD1. The sample was peripheral blood, taken in the first trimester of pregnancy. The DNA sequence reads TGTGCCAGCAGCCAAATACGCCCCGGGACAGGGGGGACAGATACGCAGTATTTT. The resulting protein is CASSQIRPGTGGTDTQYF.